The rows below give T cell receptor beta chains drawn from one sample of a study of blood T cells in healthy people across ages. A single record per CDR3 protein comes from TCRdb applying MiXCR to the 5' RACE reads. The sample includes about 1.8 million distinct CDR3 sequences, just under 50% of them seen just once. Sequenced input: blood. The receptors were gathered from a woman aged 40-49 years in good health. The conserved cysteine and the conserved F or W are not part of the CDR3 here.

>TRBJ2-5|TRBV28
ASIAGGVGETQY
>TRBJ2-3|TRBV20-1
SAIGLAGGNTTDTQY
>TRBJ2-5|TRBV4-3
ASSQHALQGTLEGTQY
>TRBJ1-5|TRBV28
ASSDRTASSNQPQH
>TRBJ2-5|TRBV14
ASSPASGLAVQETQY
>TRBJ2-1|TRBV5-4
ASSSGLAGGTVQGQF
>TRBJ1-4|TRBV20-1
SARDGVLGEKLF
>TRBJ2-5|TRBV7-2
ASSLGVTGETQY
>TRBJ2-7|TRBV7-2
ASSPGQGTTYEQY
>TRBJ2-1|TRBV20-1
SASGQGQGLGYNEQF
>TRBJ2-1|TRBV4-1
ASSPISGGTYNEQF
>TRBJ1-1|TRBV6-5
ASSYFFGSTEAF
>TRBJ1-5|TRBV20-1
SARDIGRGHPQPQH
>TRBJ1-4|TRBV4-3
ASSLMDRGREKLF
>TRBJ2-5|TRBV28
ASSPRLAGTQY
>TRBJ2-1|TRBV11-1
ASSHDWLTDSYNEQF
>TRBJ2-3|TRBV4-3
ASSQDRLAGSGDTQY
>TRBJ2-3|TRBV14
ASSRHHGIDTQY